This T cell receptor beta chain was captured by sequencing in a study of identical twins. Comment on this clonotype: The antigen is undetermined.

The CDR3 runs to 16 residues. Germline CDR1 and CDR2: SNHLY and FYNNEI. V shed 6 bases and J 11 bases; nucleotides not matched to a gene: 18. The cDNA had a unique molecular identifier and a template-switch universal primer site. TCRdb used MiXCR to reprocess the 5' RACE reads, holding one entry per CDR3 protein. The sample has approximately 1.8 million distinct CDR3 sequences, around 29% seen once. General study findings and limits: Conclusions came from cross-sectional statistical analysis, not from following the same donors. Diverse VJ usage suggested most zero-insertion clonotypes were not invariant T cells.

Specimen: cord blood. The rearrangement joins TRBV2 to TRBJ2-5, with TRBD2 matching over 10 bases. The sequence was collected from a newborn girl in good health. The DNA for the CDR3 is TGTGCCAGCAGCCTTACAGATTGGACTAGCGGAAGACCTCAGTACTTC. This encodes CASSLTDWTSGRPQYF.